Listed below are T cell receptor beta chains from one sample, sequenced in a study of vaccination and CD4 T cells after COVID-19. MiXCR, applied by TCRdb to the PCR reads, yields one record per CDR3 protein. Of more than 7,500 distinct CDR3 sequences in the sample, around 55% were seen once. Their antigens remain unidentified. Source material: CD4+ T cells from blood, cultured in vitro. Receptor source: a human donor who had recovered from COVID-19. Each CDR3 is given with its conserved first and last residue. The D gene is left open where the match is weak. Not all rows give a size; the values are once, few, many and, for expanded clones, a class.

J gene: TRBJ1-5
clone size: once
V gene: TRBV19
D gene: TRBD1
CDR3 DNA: TGTGCCAGTAGCTCTCCCCGGACAGGGGGCCGCAATCAGCCCCAGCATTTT
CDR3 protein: CASSSPRTGGRNQPQHF

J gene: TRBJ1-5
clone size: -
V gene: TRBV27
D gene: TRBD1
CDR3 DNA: TGTGCCAGCAGTTTTCGACAGGGGATCAATCAGCCCCAGCATTTT
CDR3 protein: CASSFRQGINQPQHF

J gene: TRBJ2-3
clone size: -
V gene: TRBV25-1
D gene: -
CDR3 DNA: TGTGCCAGCAGTGAATCGGACAGCACAGATACGCAGTATTTT
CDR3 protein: CASSESDSTDTQYF

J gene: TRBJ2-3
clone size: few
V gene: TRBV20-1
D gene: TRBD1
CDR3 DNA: TGCAGTGCTAGAGATTTAGGGGGCCCCAGCACAGATACGCAGTATTTT
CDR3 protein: CSARDLGGPSTDTQYF

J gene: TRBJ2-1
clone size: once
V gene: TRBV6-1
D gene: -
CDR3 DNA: TGTGCCAGCAGTCGGTCTGGGACACACAATGAGCAGTTCTTC
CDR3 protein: CASSRSGTHNEQFF

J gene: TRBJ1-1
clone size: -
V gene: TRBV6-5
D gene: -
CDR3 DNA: TGTGCCAGCAGTTACCTACGGCAGAACACTGAAGCTTTCTTT
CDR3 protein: CASSYLRQNTEAFF

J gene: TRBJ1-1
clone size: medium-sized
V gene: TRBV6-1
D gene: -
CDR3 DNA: TGTGCCAGCAGTGGACAGATAACGAACACTGAAGCTTTCTTT
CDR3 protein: CASSGQITNTEAFF

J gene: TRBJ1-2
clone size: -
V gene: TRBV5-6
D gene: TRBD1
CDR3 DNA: TGTGCCAGCAGCCTCGGACAGGGGGCAGGCTATGGCTACACCTTC
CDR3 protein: CASSLGQGAGYGYTF

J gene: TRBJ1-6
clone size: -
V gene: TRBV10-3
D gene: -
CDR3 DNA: TGTGCCATCAGTGATGAGGATAACTCCTATAATTCACCCCTCCACTTT
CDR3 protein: CAISDEDNSYNSPLHF

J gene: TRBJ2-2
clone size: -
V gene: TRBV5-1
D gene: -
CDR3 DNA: TGCGCCAGCAGCAAGGACACGTTAATGAACACCGGGGAGCTGTTTTTT
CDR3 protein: CASSKDTLMNTGELFF

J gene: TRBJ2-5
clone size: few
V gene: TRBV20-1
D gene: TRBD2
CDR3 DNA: TGCAGTGCAGAAAATCCCGTCAGGCGGGGGGGCCGTTCGGAGACCCAGTACTTC
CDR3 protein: CSAENPVRRGGRSETQYF

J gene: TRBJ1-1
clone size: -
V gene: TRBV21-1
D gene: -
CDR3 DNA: TGTGCCAGCACCATAGGACAGTGGGACACTGAAGCTTTCTTT
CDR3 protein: CASTIGQWDTEAFF

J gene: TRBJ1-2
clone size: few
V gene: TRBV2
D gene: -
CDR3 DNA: TGTGCCAGCACCGGCATGGGCGTTGGGGGCTACACCTTC
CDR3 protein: CASTGMGVGGYTF

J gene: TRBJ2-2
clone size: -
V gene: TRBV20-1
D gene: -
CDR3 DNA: TGCAGTGCGGGGGCAGAGAACACCGGGGAGCTGTTTTTT
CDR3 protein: CSAGAENTGELFF

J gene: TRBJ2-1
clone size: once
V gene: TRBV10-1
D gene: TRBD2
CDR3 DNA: TGCGCCAGCAGTGAGTCGAATCTTCGCGGGAGGGCTCAGGAGCAGTTCTTC
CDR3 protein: CASSESNLRGRAQEQFF

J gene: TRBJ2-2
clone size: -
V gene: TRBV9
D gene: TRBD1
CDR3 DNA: TGTGCCAGCAGCGTAGGGACAGGGATCGGCACCGGGGAGCTGTTTTTT
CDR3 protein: CASSVGTGIGTGELFF

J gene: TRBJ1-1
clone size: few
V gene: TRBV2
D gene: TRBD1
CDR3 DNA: TGTGCCAGCAGCAGGGACAGCCTAATGAACACTGAAGCTTTCTTT
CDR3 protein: CASSRDSLMNTEAFF

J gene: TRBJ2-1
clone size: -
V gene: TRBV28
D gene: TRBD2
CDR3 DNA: TGTGCCAGCAGTTCCCAGGTGGGCCTCTCGGGACTAGCGGGGGACAATGAGCAGTTCTTC
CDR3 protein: CASSSQVGLSGLAGDNEQFF

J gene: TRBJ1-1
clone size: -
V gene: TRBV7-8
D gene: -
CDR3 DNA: TGTGCCAGCAGCCCCCGGCGGGGGCCCACTGAAGCTTTCTTT
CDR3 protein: CASSPRRGPTEAFF

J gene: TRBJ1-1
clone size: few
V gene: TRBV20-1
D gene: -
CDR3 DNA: TGCAGTGCTAGTGCCCAGTCGCCGGGGCTAACGATGAACACTGAAGCTTTCTTT
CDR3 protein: CSASAQSPGLTMNTEAFF

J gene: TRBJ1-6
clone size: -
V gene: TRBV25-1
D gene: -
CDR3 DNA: TGTGCCAGCAGCGGACCTCGAGTTTATAATTCACCCCTCCACTTT
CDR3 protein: CASSGPRVYNSPLHF

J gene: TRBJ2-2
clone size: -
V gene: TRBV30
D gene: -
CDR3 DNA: TGTGCCTGGAGGGGACGAACCACCGGGGAGCTGTTTTTT
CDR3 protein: CAWRGRTTGELFF

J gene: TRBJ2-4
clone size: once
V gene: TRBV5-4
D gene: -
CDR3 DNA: TGTGCCAGCAGCTTGAAGGGTTCCAAAAACATTCAGTACTTC
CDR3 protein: CASSLKGSKNIQYF

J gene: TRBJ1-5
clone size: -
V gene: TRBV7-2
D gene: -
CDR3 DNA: TGTGCCAGCAGCTTATTACAGGGTAACAATCAGCCCCAGCATTTT
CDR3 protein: CASSLLQGNNQPQHF

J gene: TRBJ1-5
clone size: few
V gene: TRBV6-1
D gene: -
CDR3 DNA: TGTGCCAGCGAGAGAGATCAAAGACAAGGAAATCAGCCCCAGCATTTT
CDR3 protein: CASERDQRQGNQPQHF

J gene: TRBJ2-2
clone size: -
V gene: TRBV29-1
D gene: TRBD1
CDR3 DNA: TGCAGCGGTAGGACAGGGGTCGACACCGGGGAGCTGTTTTTT
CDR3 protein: CSGRTGVDTGELFF

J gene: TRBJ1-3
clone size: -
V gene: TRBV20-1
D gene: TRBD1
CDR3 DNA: TGCAGTGCTGGACGGCCGGGACAGGGGATGGGAAACACCATATATTTT
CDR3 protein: CSAGRPGQGMGNTIYF

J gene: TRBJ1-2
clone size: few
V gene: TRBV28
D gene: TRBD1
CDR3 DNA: TGTGCCAGCAGTACCGGGACAGGAAGTGTGAGGTACACCTTC
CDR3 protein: CASSTGTGSVRYTF

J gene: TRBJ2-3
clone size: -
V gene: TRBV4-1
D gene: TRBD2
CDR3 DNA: TGCGCCAGCAGCCAAGCCATACTAGCGGGAAGCACAGATACGCAGTATTTT
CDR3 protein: CASSQAILAGSTDTQYF

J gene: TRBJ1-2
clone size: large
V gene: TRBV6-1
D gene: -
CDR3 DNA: TGTGCCAGCAGTGAAGGGGGACGCGTTGGCTACACCTTC
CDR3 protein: CASSEGGRVGYTF

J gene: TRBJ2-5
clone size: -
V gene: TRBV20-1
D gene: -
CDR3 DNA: TGCAGTGCTATGGCAGGGAATATCGAGACCCAGTACTTC
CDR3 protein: CSAMAGNIETQYF

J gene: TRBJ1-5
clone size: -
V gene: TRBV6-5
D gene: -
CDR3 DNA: TGTGCCAGCAGTTACTCAAGGGTGGAAAATCAGCCCCAGCATTTT
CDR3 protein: CASSYSRVENQPQHF

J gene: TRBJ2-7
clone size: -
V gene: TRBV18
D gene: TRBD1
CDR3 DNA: TGTGCCAGCTCACCACAGGAGACAGGGTTTGGCTACGAGCAGTACTTC
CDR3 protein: CASSPQETGFGYEQYF

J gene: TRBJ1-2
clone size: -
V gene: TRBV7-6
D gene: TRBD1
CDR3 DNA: TGTGCCAGCAGCTCGAGGACAGGTCCGAGATATGGTTACACCTTC
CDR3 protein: CASSSRTGPRYGYTF

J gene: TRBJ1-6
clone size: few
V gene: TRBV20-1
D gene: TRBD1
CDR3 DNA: TGCAGTGCCAGGACAGGGTTATACTATAATTCACCCCTCCACTTT
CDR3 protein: CSARTGLYYNSPLHF

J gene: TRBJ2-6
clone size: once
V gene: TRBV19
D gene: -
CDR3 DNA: TGTGCCAGTAGTCGAATGGGACACTCTGGGGCCAACGTCCTGACTTTC
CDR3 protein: CASSRMGHSGANVLTF

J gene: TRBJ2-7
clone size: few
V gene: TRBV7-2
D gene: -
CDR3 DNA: TGTGCCAGCAGCTTAAAGGCCCAGGGCTCCTACGAGCAGTACTTC
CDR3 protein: CASSLKAQGSYEQYF

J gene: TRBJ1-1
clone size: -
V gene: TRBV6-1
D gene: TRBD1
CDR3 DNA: TGTGCCAGCAGACTCCGACAGGGGGGTTCTGAAGCTTTCTTT
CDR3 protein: CASRLRQGGSEAFF

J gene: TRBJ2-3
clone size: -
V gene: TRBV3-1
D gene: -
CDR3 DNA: TGTGCCAGCGTCGCCGGGGGAGCTAGCACAGATACGCAGTATTTT
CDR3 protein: CASVAGGASTDTQYF

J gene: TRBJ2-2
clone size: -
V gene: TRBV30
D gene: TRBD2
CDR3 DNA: TGTGCCTGGGGGGGACTAGCGGGGAGCTCAAACACCGGGGAGCTGTTTTTT
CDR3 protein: CAWGGLAGSSNTGELFF

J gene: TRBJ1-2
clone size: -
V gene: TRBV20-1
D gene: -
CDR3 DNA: TGCAGTGCTAGTCTCAGCCGGGTGGGCAGGGGAGGCTACACCTTC
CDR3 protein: CSASLSRVGRGGYTF

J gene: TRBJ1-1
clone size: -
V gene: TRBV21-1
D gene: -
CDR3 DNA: TGTGCCAGCAGGACGCAAGTAATTTGTATTCCCAGGGGGGACACTGAAGCTTTCTTT
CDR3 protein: CASRTQVICIPRGDTEAFF

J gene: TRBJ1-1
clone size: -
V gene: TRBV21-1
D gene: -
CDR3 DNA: TGTGCCAGCAGCACACGACGTCGGACGAGCATGAACACTGAAGCTTTCTTT
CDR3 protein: CASSTRRRTSMNTEAFF

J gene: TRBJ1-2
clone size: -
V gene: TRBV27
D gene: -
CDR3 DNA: TGTGCCAGCCCGACAGTAAAGCCTAACTATGGCTACACCTTC
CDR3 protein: CASPTVKPNYGYTF

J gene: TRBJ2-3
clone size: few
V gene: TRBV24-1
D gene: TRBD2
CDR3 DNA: TGTGCCACCAGTGATCAAAAACTAGCGGGGGGTTTGGCAGATACGCAGTATTTT
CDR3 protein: CATSDQKLAGGLADTQYF